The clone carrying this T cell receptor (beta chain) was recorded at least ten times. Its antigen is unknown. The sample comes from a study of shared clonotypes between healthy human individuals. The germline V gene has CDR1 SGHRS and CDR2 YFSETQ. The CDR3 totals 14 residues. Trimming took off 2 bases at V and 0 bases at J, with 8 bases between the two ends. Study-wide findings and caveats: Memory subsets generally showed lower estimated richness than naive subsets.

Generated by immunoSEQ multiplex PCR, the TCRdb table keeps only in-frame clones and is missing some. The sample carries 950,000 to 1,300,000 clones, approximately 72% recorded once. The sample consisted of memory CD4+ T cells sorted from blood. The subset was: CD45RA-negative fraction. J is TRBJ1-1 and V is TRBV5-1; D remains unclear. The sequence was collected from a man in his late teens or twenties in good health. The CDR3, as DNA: TGCGCCAGCAGCTTACAGAGTTTGAACACTGAAGCTTTCTTT. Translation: CASSLQSLNTEAFF. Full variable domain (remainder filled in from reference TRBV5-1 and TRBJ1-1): KAGVTQTPRYLIKTRGQQVTLSCSPISGHRSVSWYQQTPGQGLQFLFEYFSETQRNKGNFPGRFSGRQFSNSRSEMNVSTLELGDSALYLCASSLQSLNTEAFFGQGTRLTVV.